This T cell receptor (beta chain) was recorded in a study of blood T cells in healthy people across ages. This CDR3 contains 16 residues. Germline V CDR1 and CDR2: SGHTA, FQGNSA. For the second PCR, which ran for about 6 to 11 cycles, a sample-barcoded 5' primer and a J-beta primer mix were used. TCRdb re-called the 5' RACE reads through MiXCR, storing one row per CDR3 protein. The sample has about 810,000 distinct CDR3 sequences, approximately 35% seen once. The chain employs TRBV7-2 and TRBJ2-1, with a weak D call TRBD2 (5 bases). The J call may be wrong; the DNA end is better matched by TRBJ2-7. The TCR comes from a man in his late teens or twenties in good health. Sequencing was performed on blood. In DNA form, the CDR3 reads TGTGCCAGCAGCTTAACTGGGCGCGGGTCCTACAATGAGCAGTACTTC. This translates into CASSLTGRGSYNEQYF.